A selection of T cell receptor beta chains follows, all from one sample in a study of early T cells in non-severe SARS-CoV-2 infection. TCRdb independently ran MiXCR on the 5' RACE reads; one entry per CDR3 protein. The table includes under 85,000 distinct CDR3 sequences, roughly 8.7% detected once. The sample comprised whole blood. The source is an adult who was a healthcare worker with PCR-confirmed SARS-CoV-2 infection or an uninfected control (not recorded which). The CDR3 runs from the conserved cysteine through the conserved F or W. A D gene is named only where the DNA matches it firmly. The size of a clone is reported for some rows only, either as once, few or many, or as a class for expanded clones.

CDR3 DNA: TGTGCCAGCAGCTTAGCTGAGTACGAGCAGTACTTC
CDR3 protein: CASSLAEYEQYF
CDR3 length: 12
J gene: TRBJ2-7
V gene: TRBV11-2
clone size: few
D gene: .

CDR3 DNA: TGCAGCGTTCGTGGGACAGGGCTCTACGAGCAGTACTTC
CDR3 protein: CSVRGTGLYEQYF
CDR3 length: 13
J gene: TRBJ2-7
V gene: TRBV29-1
clone size: many
D gene: TRBD1

CDR3 DNA: TGCAGCGTTGAGACAGGGGTCGACGAGCAGTACTTC
CDR3 protein: CSVETGVDEQYF
CDR3 length: 12
J gene: TRBJ2-7
V gene: TRBV29-1
clone size: .
D gene: TRBD1

CDR3 DNA: TGTGCCAGCAGCAACCGACTAGCGGGGACCACAGATACGCAGTATTTT
CDR3 protein: CASSNRLAGTTDTQYF
CDR3 length: 16
J gene: TRBJ2-3
V gene: TRBV7-9
clone size: many
D gene: TRBD2

CDR3 DNA: TGTGCCATCAACTCTATCCTCACAGATACGCAGTATTTT
CDR3 protein: CAINSILTDTQYF
CDR3 length: 13
J gene: TRBJ2-3
V gene: TRBV10-3
clone size: many
D gene: .

CDR3 DNA: TGTGCCAGCAGCGTAGCCGGCCCTTATGGCTACACCTTC
CDR3 protein: CASSVAGPYGYTF
CDR3 length: 13
J gene: TRBJ1-2
V gene: TRBV9
clone size: .
D gene: .

CDR3 DNA: TGTGCCAGCAGTAGTCAGCTGAGGAATTCGAATACGCAGTATTTT
CDR3 protein: CASSSQLRNSNTQYF
CDR3 length: 15
J gene: TRBJ2-3
V gene: TRBV27
clone size: many
D gene: .

CDR3 DNA: TGCGCCAGCAGCTCCGCGGGAATGAGGGGTGAAAAACTGTTTTTT
CDR3 protein: CASSSAGMRGEKLFF
CDR3 length: 15
J gene: TRBJ1-4
V gene: TRBV5-1
clone size: few
D gene: .

CDR3 DNA: TGTGCCAGCAGTTATAGCGGTCCCGACAATGAGCAGTTCTTC
CDR3 protein: CASSYSGPDNEQFF
CDR3 length: 14
J gene: TRBJ2-1
V gene: TRBV6-2/TRBV6-3
clone size: few
D gene: .

CDR3 DNA: TGTGCCAGCAGCCCACTAGCGGAAGACTACGAGCAGTACTTC
CDR3 protein: CASSPLAEDYEQYF
CDR3 length: 14
J gene: TRBJ2-7
V gene: TRBV2
clone size: .
D gene: TRBD2

CDR3 DNA: TGCGCCAGCAGCTTGGGGGAGTACAATCAGCCCCAGCATTTT
CDR3 protein: CASSLGEYNQPQHF
CDR3 length: 14
J gene: TRBJ1-5
V gene: TRBV5-1
clone size: many
D gene: .

CDR3 DNA: TGTGCCACCAGCAGAGAGAAGGGTAGGGGCTATGGCTACACCTTC
CDR3 protein: CATSREKGRGYGYTF
CDR3 length: 15
J gene: TRBJ1-2
V gene: TRBV15
clone size: .
D gene: .

CDR3 DNA: TGTGCCAGCAGCTTACGACGGGCCGCTAGCACAGATACGCAGTATTTT
CDR3 protein: CASSLRRAASTDTQYF
CDR3 length: 16
J gene: TRBJ2-3
V gene: TRBV7-2
clone size: many
D gene: .

CDR3 DNA: TGTGCCAGCAGCTTGGACACAACCTACGAGCAGTACTTC
CDR3 protein: CASSLDTTYEQYF
CDR3 length: 13
J gene: TRBJ2-7
V gene: TRBV5-4
clone size: many
D gene: .

CDR3 DNA: TGCAGTGCTAGAGGGAGGACGCCCCTACCCACAGATACGCAGTATTTT
CDR3 protein: CSARGRTPLPTDTQYF
CDR3 length: 16
J gene: TRBJ2-3
V gene: TRBV20-1
clone size: many
D gene: .

CDR3 DNA: TGTGCCAGCAGCCAAAGGACAGGGAATCAGCCCCAGCATTTT
CDR3 protein: CASSQRTGNQPQHF
CDR3 length: 14
J gene: TRBJ1-5
V gene: TRBV3-1
clone size: many
D gene: TRBD1

CDR3 DNA: TGTGCCAGCAGTTACAGGGGGGATGGCTACACCTTC
CDR3 protein: CASSYRGDGYTF
CDR3 length: 12
J gene: TRBJ1-2
V gene: TRBV27
clone size: many
D gene: TRBD1

CDR3 DNA: TGTGCCATCAGTGACTCCGAACGGGGGACCGGGGAGCTGTTTTTT
CDR3 protein: CAISDSERGTGELFF
CDR3 length: 15
J gene: TRBJ2-2
V gene: TRBV10-3
clone size: .
D gene: .

CDR3 DNA: TGTGCCAGCAGCTTATGGGTTCATAGCTCCTACAATGAGCAGTTCTTC
CDR3 protein: CASSLWVHSSYNEQFF
CDR3 length: 16
J gene: TRBJ2-1
V gene: TRBV11-2
clone size: few
D gene: .

CDR3 DNA: TGCGCCAGCAGCCCTCCGGGACGGGGTGTGACCCTCCACTTT
CDR3 protein: CASSPPGRGVTLHF
CDR3 length: 14
J gene: TRBJ1-6
V gene: TRBV5-1
clone size: many
D gene: .

CDR3 DNA: TGTGCCAGTAGTATCCGCCCGGGGCTGGGAGCCAAAAACATTCAGTACTTC
CDR3 protein: CASSIRPGLGAKNIQYF
CDR3 length: 17
J gene: TRBJ2-4
V gene: TRBV19
clone size: many
D gene: .

CDR3 DNA: TGTGCCAGCAGAACCGACAGTCCCGGCTACGAGCAGTACTTC
CDR3 protein: CASRTDSPGYEQYF
CDR3 length: 14
J gene: TRBJ2-7
V gene: TRBV7-8
clone size: many
D gene: .

CDR3 DNA: TGTGCCAGCAGCCATACGGACAGGGGCACCCAAGAGACCCAGTACTTC
CDR3 protein: CASSHTDRGTQETQYF
CDR3 length: 16
J gene: TRBJ2-5
V gene: TRBV7-9
clone size: few
D gene: TRBD1